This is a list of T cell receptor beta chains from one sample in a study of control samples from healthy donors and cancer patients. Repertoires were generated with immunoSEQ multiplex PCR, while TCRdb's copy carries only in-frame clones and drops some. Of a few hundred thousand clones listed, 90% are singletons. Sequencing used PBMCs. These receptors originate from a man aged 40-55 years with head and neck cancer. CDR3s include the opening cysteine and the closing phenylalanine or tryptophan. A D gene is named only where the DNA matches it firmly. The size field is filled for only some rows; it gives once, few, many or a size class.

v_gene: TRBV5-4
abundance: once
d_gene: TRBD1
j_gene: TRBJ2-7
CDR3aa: CAWQTGTGVYEQYF
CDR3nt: TGTGCCTGGCAAACCGGGACAGGGGTCTACGAGCAGTACTTC

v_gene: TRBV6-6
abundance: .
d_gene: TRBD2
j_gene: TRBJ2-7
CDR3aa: CASTPKSGGAYEQYF
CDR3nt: TGTGCCAGCACCCCGAAAAGCGGGGGGGCCTACGAGCAGTACTTC

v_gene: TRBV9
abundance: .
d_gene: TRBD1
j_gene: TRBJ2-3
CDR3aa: CASSVGTGATDTQYF
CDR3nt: TGTGCCAGCAGCGTGGGGACAGGGGCCACAGATACGCAGTATTTT

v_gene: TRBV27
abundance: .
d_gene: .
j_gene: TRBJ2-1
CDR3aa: CASSLGPRNEQFF
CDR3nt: TGTGCCAGCAGTTTAGGACCCAGGAATGAGCAGTTCTTC

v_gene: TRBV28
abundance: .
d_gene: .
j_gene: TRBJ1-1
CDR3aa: CASSFLRGSGTDSNTEAFF
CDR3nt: TGTGCCAGCAGTTTTCTCCGCGGATCCGGTACAGATTCGAACACTGAAGCTTTCTTT

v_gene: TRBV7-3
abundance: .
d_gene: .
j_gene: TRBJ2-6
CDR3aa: CASSAQVSSGANVLTF
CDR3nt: TGTGCCAGCAGCGCCCAGGTCAGCTCTGGGGCCAACGTCCTGACTTTC

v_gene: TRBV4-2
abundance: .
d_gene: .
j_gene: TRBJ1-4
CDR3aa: CASSQDSGGGRANEKLFF
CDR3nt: TGTGCCAGCAGCCAAGATTCGGGAGGGGGTAGGGCTAATGAAAAACTGTTTTTT

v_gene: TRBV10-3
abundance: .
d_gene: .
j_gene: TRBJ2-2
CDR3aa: CAIGQGQDTGELFF
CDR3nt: TGTGCCATTGGACAAGGGCAGGACACCGGGGAGCTGTTTTTT

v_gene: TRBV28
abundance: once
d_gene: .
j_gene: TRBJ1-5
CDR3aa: CASSLFASNQPQHF
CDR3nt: TGTGCCAGCAGTTTATTTGCTAGCAATCAGCCCCAGCATTTT

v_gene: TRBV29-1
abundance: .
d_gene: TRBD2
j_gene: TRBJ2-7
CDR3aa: CSVGLAGTYEQYF
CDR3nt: TGCAGCGTCGGACTAGCGGGAACGTACGAGCAGTACTTC

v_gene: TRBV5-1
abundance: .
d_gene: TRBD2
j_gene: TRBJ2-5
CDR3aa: CASSLVPSGAQETQYF
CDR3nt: TGCGCCAGCAGCTTGGTACCTAGCGGGGCCCAAGAGACCCAGTACTTC

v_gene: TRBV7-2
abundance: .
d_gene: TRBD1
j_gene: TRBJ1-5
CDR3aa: CASSLGQGFSNQPQHF
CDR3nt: TGTGCCAGCAGCTTAGGACAGGGGTTTAGCAATCAGCCCCAGCATTTT

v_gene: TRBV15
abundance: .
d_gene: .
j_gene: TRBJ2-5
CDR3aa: CATSSATGMWTQYF
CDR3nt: TGTGCCACCAGCAGCGCGACCGGGATGTGGACCCAGTACTTC

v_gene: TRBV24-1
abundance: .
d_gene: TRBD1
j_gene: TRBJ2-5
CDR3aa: CATSDPRGTQETQYF
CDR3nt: TGTGCCACCAGTGACCCCAGGGGGACGCAAGAGACCCAGTACTTC

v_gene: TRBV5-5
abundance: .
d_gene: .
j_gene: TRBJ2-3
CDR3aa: CASSLKSVTDTQYF
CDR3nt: TGTGCCAGCAGCCTTAAGTCCGTCACAGATACGCAGTATTTT

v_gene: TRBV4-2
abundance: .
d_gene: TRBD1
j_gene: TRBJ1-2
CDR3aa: CASSQAARQGSRGYTF
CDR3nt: TGTGCCAGCAGCCAAGCTGCCCGACAGGGATCACGGGGCTACACCTTC

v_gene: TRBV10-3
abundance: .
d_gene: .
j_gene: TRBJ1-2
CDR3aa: CASNEELSTQFYGYTF
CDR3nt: TGTGCCAGCAACGAAGAACTCTCGACCCAGTTCTATGGCTACACCTTC

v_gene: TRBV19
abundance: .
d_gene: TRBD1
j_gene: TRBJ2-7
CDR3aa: CASSIGTGYEQYF
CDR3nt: TGTGCCAGTAGTATTGGGACAGGGTACGAGCAGTACTTC

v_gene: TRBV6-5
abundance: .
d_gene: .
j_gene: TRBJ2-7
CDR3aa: CASSVIEQYF
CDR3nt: TGTGCCAGCAGCGTCATAGAGCAGTACTTC

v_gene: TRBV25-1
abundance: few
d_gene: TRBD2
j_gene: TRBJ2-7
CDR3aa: CASSAPGTSGYEQYF
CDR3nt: TGTGCCAGCAGTGCCCCCGGGACTAGCGGATACGAGCAGTACTTC

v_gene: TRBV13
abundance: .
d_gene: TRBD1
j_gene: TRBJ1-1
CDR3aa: CASSLGQTYTEAFF
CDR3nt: TGTGCCAGCAGCTTGGGACAGACTTACACTGAAGCTTTCTTT

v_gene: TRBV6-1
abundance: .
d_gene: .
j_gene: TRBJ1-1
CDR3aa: CASSDRIAHEAFF
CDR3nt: TGTGCCAGCAGTGATCGTATTGCTCATGAAGCTTTCTTT

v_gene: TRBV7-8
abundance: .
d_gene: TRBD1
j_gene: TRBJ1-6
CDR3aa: CASSLWGRTGNNPLHF
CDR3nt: TGTGCCAGCAGCTTGTGGGGCAGGACAGGGAATAATCCCCTCCACTTT

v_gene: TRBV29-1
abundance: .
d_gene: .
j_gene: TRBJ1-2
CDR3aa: CSVREGYTF
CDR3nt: TGCAGCGTTAGAGAAGGCTACACCTTC

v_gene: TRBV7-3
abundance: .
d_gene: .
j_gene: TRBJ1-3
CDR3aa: CASSTGSGNTIYF
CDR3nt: TGTGCCAGCAGCACAGGGTCTGGAAACACCATATATTTT

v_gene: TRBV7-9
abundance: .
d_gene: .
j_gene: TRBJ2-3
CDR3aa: CASSLVDGVTDTQYF
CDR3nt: TGTGCCAGCAGCTTAGTGGACGGGGTCACAGATACGCAGTATTTT

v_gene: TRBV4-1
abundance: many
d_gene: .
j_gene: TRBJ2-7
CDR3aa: CASSQANRVGEQYF
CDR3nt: TGCGCCAGCAGCCAAGCGAACAGGGTGGGCGAGCAGTACTTC

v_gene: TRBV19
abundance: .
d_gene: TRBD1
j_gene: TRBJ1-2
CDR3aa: CASSTGTGQMANYGYTF
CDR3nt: TGTGCCAGTAGTACGGGGACAGGCCAAATGGCTAACTATGGCTACACCTTC

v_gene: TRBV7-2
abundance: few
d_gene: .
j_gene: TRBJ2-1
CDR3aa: CASSLGTSSYNEQFF
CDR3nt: TGTGCCAGCAGCTTAGGGACCAGCTCCTACAATGAGCAGTTCTTC

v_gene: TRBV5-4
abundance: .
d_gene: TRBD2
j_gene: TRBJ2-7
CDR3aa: CASSLGTSGSSYEQYF
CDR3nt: TGTGCCAGCAGCTTGGGGACTAGCGGGAGCTCCTACGAGCAGTACTTC

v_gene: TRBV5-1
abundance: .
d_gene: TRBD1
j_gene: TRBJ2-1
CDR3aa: CASSLAGTGDNEQFF
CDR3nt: TGCGCCAGCAGCCTTGCCGGGACAGGGGACAATGAGCAGTTCTTC

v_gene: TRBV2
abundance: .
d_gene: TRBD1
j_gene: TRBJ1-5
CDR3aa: CASSAGQGFQPQHF
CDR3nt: TGTGCCAGCAGTGCGGGACAGGGTTTCCAGCCCCAGCATTTT

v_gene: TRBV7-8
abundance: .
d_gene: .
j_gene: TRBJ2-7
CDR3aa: CASSSTASKYEQYF
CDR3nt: TGTGCCAGCAGCTCGACGGCTTCCAAATACGAGCAGTACTTC

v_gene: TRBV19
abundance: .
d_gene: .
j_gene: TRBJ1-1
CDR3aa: CASSSTDNTEAFF
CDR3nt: TGTGCCAGTAGTAGTACCGATAACACTGAAGCTTTCTTT

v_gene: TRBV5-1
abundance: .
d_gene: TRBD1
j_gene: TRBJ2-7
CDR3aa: CASSLAGQGNTYEQYF
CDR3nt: TGCGCCAGCAGCTTGGCGGGACAGGGGAACACCTACGAGCAGTACTTC

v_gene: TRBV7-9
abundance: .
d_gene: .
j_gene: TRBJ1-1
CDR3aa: CASSLVGGDTEAFF
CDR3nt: TGTGCCAGCAGCTTAGTAGGGGGTGACACTGAAGCTTTCTTT

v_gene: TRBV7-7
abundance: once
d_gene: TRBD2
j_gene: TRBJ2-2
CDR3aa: CASSAGTSGSSGELFF
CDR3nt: TGTGCTAGCAGCGCTGGGACTAGCGGGAGTTCTGGGGAGCTGTTTTTT

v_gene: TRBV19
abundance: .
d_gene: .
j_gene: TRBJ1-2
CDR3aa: CASSGTNYGYTF
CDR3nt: TGTGCCAGTAGCGGGACAAACTATGGCTACACCTTC

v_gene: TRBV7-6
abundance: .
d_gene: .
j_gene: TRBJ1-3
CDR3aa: CASSPQVQANTIYF
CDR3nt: TGTGCCAGCAGCCCCCAGGTTCAGGCAAACACCATATATTTT

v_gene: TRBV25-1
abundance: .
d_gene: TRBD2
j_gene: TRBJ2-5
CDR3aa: CASSELIGEGETQYF
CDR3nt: TGTGCCAGCAGTGAATTGATAGGGGAGGGCGAGACCCAGTACTTC

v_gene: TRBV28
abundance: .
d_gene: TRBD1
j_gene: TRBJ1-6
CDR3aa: CASKARTGGKNSPLHF
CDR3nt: TGTGCCAGCAAAGCGAGGACAGGCGGAAAAAATTCACCCCTCCACTTT